These 29 T cell receptor beta chains were sequenced from one sample in a study of cytomegalovirus exposure and HLA in healthy donors. The PCR was carried out with 60 Vbeta primers and 13 Jbeta primers. The data were produced by immunoSEQ multiplex PCR, yet TCRdb's version contains in-frame clones alone and is incomplete. The sample yields some 110,000 clones, approximately 78% seen once. What was sequenced was PBMCs. The receptors were gathered from a man aged 35-49 years in good health and CMV-seronegative.

A few counts support this clone. This chain joins TRBV18 and TRBJ1-5; D not certain. CDR3 size: 12 residues. Germline assignment: CDR1 KGHSH and CDR2 LQKENI. V was pared by 5 bases and J by 7 bases, with 9 bases between. CDR3 residues: CASSTQSQPQHF. CDR3 in DNA: TGTGCCAGCTCAACCCAGTCGCAGCCCCAGCATTTT.

The chain couples TRBV7-9 to TRBJ2-3; no definite D call. The germline V gene encodes CDR1 SEHNR and CDR2 FQNEAQ (reference sequence). Trimming removed 3 bases from V and 6 bases from J, with 10 bases in between. The CDR3 consists of 13 residues. CDR3 amino acids: CASSLIPTDTQYF. The CDR3 DNA is TGTGCCAGCAGCTTGATCCCCACTGATACGCAGTATTTT. The entire variable domain, with the rest obtained from reference TRBV7-9 and TRBJ2-3, is as follows: DTGVSQNPRHKITKRGQNVTFRCDPISEHNRLYWYRQTLGQGPEFLTYFQNEAQLEKSRLLSDRFSAERPKGSFSTLEIQRTEQGDSAMYLCASSLIPTDTQYFGPGTRLTVL.

The J gene is TRBJ1-1, the V gene TRBV11-2, with TRBD1 matching 7 bases. Germline assignment: CDR1 SGHAT and CDR2 FQNNGV. The CDR3 has 15 amino acids. The V gene end was trimmed by 5 bases and the J gene end by 4 bases; junction bases not matched to a gene: 10. The chain's CDR3 is CASSPTTGYRTEAFF. The CDR3 DNA sequence: TGTGCCAGCAGCCCTACGACAGGGTATCGCACTGAAGCTTTCTTT.

This chain uses TRBV19 with TRBJ1-6; D is possibly TRBD1 (5 bases). The CDR3 length is 15 residues. Trimming removed 1 base from V and 7 bases from J, with 11 bases in between. The V gene's germline CDR1 is LNHDA and CDR2 SQIVND (reference sequence). The CDR3 coding sequence is TGTGCCAGTAGTATAGCTGGGACTGAAAATTCACCCCTCCACTTT. Its translation: CASSIAGTENSPLHF.

This clone turned up a few times. The chain links TRBV7-8 to TRBJ1-6; D is undetermined. Germline V gives CDR1 SGHVS, CDR2 FQNEAQ. With 2 bases removed from V and 6 bases from J, the gap between germline ends came to 11 bases. The CDR3 is 15 amino acids. This CDR3 reads CASSLRQQLNSPLHF. The CDR3 DNA reads as TGTGCCAGCAGCTTAAGACAACAACTTAATTCACCCCTCCACTTT.

The chain carries TRBV7-3 and TRBJ2-3; tentatively, D is TRBD1 (7 bases). Germline CDR1 is SGHTA and CDR2 is FQGTGA. The CDR3 totals 15 residues. With 5 bases removed from V and 0 bases from J, the gap between germline ends came to 12 bases. This CDR3 is CASSPTGTSTDTQYF. The CDR3 bases are TGTGCCAGCAGCCCGACAGGGACTAGCACAGATACGCAGTATTTT.

This chain uses TRBV25-1 with TRBJ1-4; the match to TRBD1 covers 8 bases. Looked up from germline, CDR1 is MGHDK and CDR2 is SYGVNS. Trimming removed 5 bases from V and 6 bases from J; junction bases left unmatched: 5. There are 14 residues in the CDR3. The CDR3 nucleotides are TGTGCCAGCAGTAAGACAGGGGTTGATGAAAAACTGTTTTTT. Translation: CASSKTGVDEKLFF.

The chain recombines TRBV2 with TRBJ2-7, with TRBD1 matching 9 bases. The J segment lost 3 bases and the V segment lost 3 bases, leaving 6 bases of the junction unmatched. CDR1 SNHLY and CDR2 FYNNEI come from the germline V gene. CDR3 length: 15 residues. The CDR3, as DNA: TGTGCCAGCAGTGACGTCGGGACAGGGAGCTACGAGCAGTACTTC. Translated: CASSDVGTGSYEQYF.

This clone turned up a few times. This rearrangement joins TRBV10-3 to TRBJ1-1, with D unresolved. Germline values: CDR1 ENHRY, CDR2 SYGVKD. V lost 8 bases and J lost 0, with 7 bases in between. The CDR3 is 12 residues long. The CDR3 DNA sequence: TGTGCCATCGGCAGGCTGAACACTGAAGCTTTCTTT. Translated, it gives CAIGRLNTEAFF.

This clone has only one observation. The rearrangement links TRBV6-1 to TRBJ1-2; TRBD1 matches at 7 bases. Germline loops: CDR1 MNHNS, CDR2 SASEGT. With 10 bases clipped from V and 8 bases from J, the junction kept 13 bases outside the gene matches. The CDR3 runs to 13 residues. DNA for the CDR3: TGTGCCATTCGACAGGGTGCCAAGGAAGGCTACACCTTC. It codes for CAIRQGAKEGYTF.

The rearrangement joins TRBV7-3 to TRBJ2-3, with D tentatively TRBD1 (5 bases). The germline V gene encodes CDR1 SGHTA and CDR2 FQGTGA. The CDR3 runs to 16 residues. Trimming pared 4 bases from V and 0 bases from J, leaving 14 bases between. In DNA form, the CDR3 reads TGTGCCAGCAGCTCGCCCGAAGACAGCAGCACAGATACGCAGTATTTT. Residues: CASSSPEDSSTDTQYF.

To note about this clone: Since no conserved phenylalanine or tryptophan closes the CDR3, a read error is the likely cause. V is TRBV6-1 and J is TRBJ1-2, with D possibly TRBD1 on 6 matching bases. This CDR3 has 14 amino acids. Trimming removed 8 bases at V and 3 bases at J, with 16 bases between. The V gene's germline CDR1 is MNHNS and CDR2 SASEGT. CDR3 DNA: TGTGCCAGCGGAGACGTACAGGGCCACTATGGCTACACCTCC. This translates into CASGDVQGHYGYTS.

CDR3 residues: CASSRTRDRVRTDTQYF. The CDR3 DNA follows: TGTGCCAGTAGTCGAACGCGCGACAGGGTTCGGACAGATACGCAGTATTTT. This chain joins TRBV19 and TRBJ2-3, with TRBD1 matching over 7 bases. The ends lost 5 bases at V and 3 bases at J; junction bases unmatched: 14. Germline CDR1 is LNHDA and CDR2 is SQIVND (reference sequence). The CDR3 has 17 residues.

This chain uses TRBV6-6 with TRBJ1-2; TRBD1 aligns across 9 bases. The CDR3 extends over 12 amino acids. V lost 6 bases, J lost 6 bases, and 2 bases stayed unmatched. The germline V gene has CDR1 MNHNY and CDR2 SVGAGI (reference sequence). CDR3 bases: TGTGCCAGCAGCTGGACAGGGGATGGCTACACCTTC. It yields the protein CASSWTGDGYTF.

The rearrangement uses TRBV5-4 and TRBJ1-2; perhaps TRBD1 as D (6 bases). The CDR3 totals 13 residues. V lost 2 bases and J lost 7, with 12 bases in between. Looked up from germline, CDR1 is SGHNT and CDR2 is YYREEE (reference sequence). The CDR3 sequence: CASSFMSGAGYTF. Written as DNA, the CDR3 is TGTGCCAGCAGCTTTATGTCAGGGGCTGGCTACACCTTC. Full variable domain (missing parts from reference TRBV5-4 and TRBJ1-2): ETGVTQSPTHLIKTRGQQVTLRCSSQSGHNTVSWYQQALGQGPQFIFQYYREEENGRGNFPPRFSGLQFPNYSSELNVNALELDDSALYLCASSFMSGAGYTFGSGTRLTVV.

V gene TRBV5-1 combines with J gene TRBJ2-3; D unresolved. The length of the CDR3 is 14 residues. Looked up from germline, CDR1 is SGHRS and CDR2 is YFSETQ. The V end was cut by 1 base, the J end by 2 bases, with 8 bases between. CDR3 coding DNA: TGCGCCAGCAGCTTGTTTGAGAACACAGATACGCAGTATTTT. It encodes CASSLFENTDTQYF.

The chain links TRBV18 to TRBJ2-2, with D perhaps matching TRBD2 (5 bases). Between the trimmed V and J ends, which lost 0 bases and 5 bases, there was a span of 16 bases. Germline loops: CDR1 KGHSH, CDR2 LQKENI. There are 17 residues in the CDR3. CDR3 sequence reads: CASSPPVGLSGTGELFF. The DNA for the CDR3 is TGTGCCAGCTCACCACCGGTCGGCCTTTCGGGAACCGGGGAGCTGTTTTTT.

This clone was seen only a few times. The CDR3, as DNA: TGTGCCAGCGGGAGGAACTCCTACGAGCAGTACTTC. As protein: CASGRNSYEQYF. V usage is TRBV5-6 and J usage is TRBJ2-7; D is perhaps TRBD2 (6 bases). Trimming stripped 7 bases from V and 0 bases from J, with 8 bases between. Germline-derived CDR1 and CDR2 are SGHDT and YYEEEE. This CDR3 has 12 amino acids.

V is TRBV5-1 and J is TRBJ1-3; D unresolved. The CDR3 totals 15 residues. Germline V lookup: CDR1 SGHRS, CDR2 YFSETQ. Deletions cut 0 bases from V and 4 bases from J, with 11 bases between. The CDR3 DNA sequence: TGCGCCAGCAGCTTGGAACAACTAGGAGGAAACACCATATATTTT. It yields the protein CASSLEQLGGNTIYF.

This clone was recorded once. One junction end does not reproduce the germline sequence, and a read error may be involved. V gene TRBV19 combines with J gene TRBJ1-5, with 8 bases that match TRBD1. CDR1 and CDR2 (germline): LNHDA, SQIVND (reference sequence). This CDR3 comprises 15 residues. CDR3 bases: TGTGCCAGTAGTTTAGACAGGGGCGCCAATCAGCCCCAGCATTTT. Translating it yields CASSLDRGANQPQHF.

V and J are TRBV15 and TRBJ1-2, with 7 bases identical to TRBD1. CDR3 length: 14 amino acids. The V gene end was trimmed by 3 bases and the J gene end by 4 bases; junction bases not matched to a gene: 5. The germline CDR1 and CDR2 sequences are LNHNV and YYDKDF (reference sequence). The DNA of the CDR3 is TGTGCCACCAGCAGTGAGACAGGGAGCTATGGCTACACCTTC. Translated: CATSSETGSYGYTF.

The chain is built from TRBV18 and TRBJ1-1, with D unclear. The V end was cut by 2 bases, the J end by 7 bases, with 11 bases between. Germline V gives CDR1 KGHSH, CDR2 LQKENI. This CDR3 spans 13 amino acids. CDR3 coding DNA: TGTGCCAGCTCACCAGACGCGGGAGGTGAAGCTTTCTTT. This sequence encodes CASSPDAGGEAFF. The variable domain in full, completed from reference TRBV18 and TRBJ1-1, reads NAGVMQNPRHLVRRRGQEARLRCSPMKGHSHVYWYRQLPEEGLKFMVYLQKENIIDESGMPKERFSAEFPKEGPSILRIQQVVRGDSAAYFCASSPDAGGEAFFGQGTRLTVV.

This chain uses TRBV5-1 with TRBJ2-5; D is ambiguous. The DNA matches TRBJ2-7 better at its end, which makes the J call doubtful. The CDR3 is 13 residues long. Germline V CDR1 and CDR2: SGHRS, YFSETQ. The CDR3 reads CASSFIEASEQYF. The CDR3 DNA sequence: TGCGCCAGCAGCTTTATTGAAGCATCCGAGCAGTACTTC.

The genes are TRBV4-1 and TRBJ1-1; 7 bases agree with TRBD1. Unmatched junction bases numbered 9, after V lost 4 bases and J lost 4 bases. The CDR3 totals 15 residues. The germline V gene has CDR1 MGHRA and CDR2 YSYEKL. The CDR3 nucleotides read TGCGCCAGCAGCCTCGGCGACAGGGCGACCACTGAAGCTTTCTTT. The encoded protein is CASSLGDRATTEAFF.

The chain is built from TRBV28 and TRBJ2-1; D gene unclear. CDR1 is MDHEN and CDR2 is SYDVKM in the germline V gene. CDR3 length: 15 residues. Trimming stripped 2 bases from V and 0 bases from J, with 8 bases between. In DNA, the CDR3 is TGTGCCAGCAGTTTAGGCCAGATCTCCTACAATGAGCAGTTCTTC. Its translation: CASSLGQISYNEQFF.

The chain is built from TRBV7-3 and TRBJ2-1; the match to TRBD1 covers 9 bases. V shed 5 bases, J shed 9 bases, and the junction held 8 bases outside the gene matches. The CDR3 length is 14 residues. Germline V gene data show CDR1 as SGHTA and CDR2 as FQGTGA. DNA for the CDR3: TGTGCCAGCAGCCTAAACAGGGGGCAGGGTGAGCAGTTCTTC. Protein sequence: CASSLNRGQGEQFF.

This clone occurred once. The CDR3, as DNA: TGTGCTAGTGGTCAAGGGGGGGGGAGGGGAGCTGAAGCTTTCTTT. This gives the protein CASGQGGGRGAEAFF. The chain joins TRBV12-5 to TRBJ1-1, with D perhaps matching TRBD1 (6 bases). The CDR3 totals 15 residues. Trimming took off 5 bases at V and 6 bases at J, with 19 bases between the two ends. Germline loops: CDR1 LGHNT, CDR2 FRNRAP.

This clone was seen just once. The genes are TRBV6-4 and TRBJ1-3, with D unresolved. V was cut by 11 bases and J by 3 bases, with 8 bases left in between. Per germline, CDR1 MRHNA and CDR2 SNTAGT. The CDR3 covers 11 residues. The DNA of the CDR3 is TGTGCCCCTTCAGATGGAAACACCATATATTTT. It is translated as CAPSDGNTIYF.

The rearrangement uses TRBV14 and TRBJ1-6; a weak D match, TRBD1 (5 bases). This CDR3 has 13 amino acids. The germline V gene encodes CDR1 SGHDN and CDR2 FVKESK. The V and J ends lost 7 bases and 7 bases respectively, with 11 bases between them. The CDR3: CASKRQLNSPLHF. DNA of the CDR3: TGTGCCAGCAAACGACAGCTAAATTCACCCCTCCACTTT.